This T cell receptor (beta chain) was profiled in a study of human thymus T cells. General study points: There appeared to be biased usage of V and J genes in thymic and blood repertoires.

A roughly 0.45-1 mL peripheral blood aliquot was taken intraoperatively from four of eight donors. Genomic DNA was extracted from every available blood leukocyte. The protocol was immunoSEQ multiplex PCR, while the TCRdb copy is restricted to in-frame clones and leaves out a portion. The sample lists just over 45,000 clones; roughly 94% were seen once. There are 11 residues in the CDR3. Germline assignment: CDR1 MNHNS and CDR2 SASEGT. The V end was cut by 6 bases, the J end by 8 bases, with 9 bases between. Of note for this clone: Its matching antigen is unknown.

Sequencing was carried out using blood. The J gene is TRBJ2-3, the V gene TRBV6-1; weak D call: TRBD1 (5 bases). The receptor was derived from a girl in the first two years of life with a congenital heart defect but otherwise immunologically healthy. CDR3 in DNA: TGTGCCAGCAGCGGAAGGGGTACGCAGTATTTT. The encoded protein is CASSGRGTQYF.